The 24 T cell receptor beta chains reported below all come from one sample, sequenced in a study of shared clonotypes between healthy human individuals. The assay was immunoSEQ multiplex PCR, and TCRdb's table has in-frame clones only and misses some. The sample contains around 320,000 clones, around 86% of which appear only once. Material: memory CD8+ T cells sorted from blood. Subset indicated: CD45RO+ cells pooled with CCR7-negative TemRA cells. These receptor sequences come from a man younger than 30 in good health.

The DNA for the CDR3 is TGTGCCAGCTCACTATGGACGGGGAACACCGGGGAGCTGTTTTTT. Translation gives CASSLWTGNTGELFF. This chain uses TRBV18 with TRBJ2-2; D remains ambiguous. The CDR3 covers 15 residues. The germline gives CDR1 KGHSH, CDR2 LQKENI. V lost 4 bases and J 1 base, leaving 10 bases between the germline ends.

The chain couples TRBV5-1 to TRBJ2-7; D possibly corresponds to TRBD2 (6 bases). Germline-derived CDR1 and CDR2 are SGHRS and YFSETQ. V gave up 0 bases and J gave up 6 bases, with 13 bases separating them. The CDR3 contains 14 residues. CDR3 nucleotide sequence: TGCGCCAGCAGCTTGGGGGACGGGACTGTCGAGCAGTACTTC. Translating gives CASSLGDGTVEQYF.

The gene calls are TRBV5-1 and TRBJ2-3; the D gene is possibly TRBD2 (7 bases). Germline loops: CDR1 SGHRS, CDR2 YFSETQ. V lost 10 bases and J 4 bases, leaving 46 bases between the germline ends. CDR3 length: 23 residues. DNA of the CDR3: TGCGCCGGGCTAACTCCCAGGCCGGGGGTCTCGGGGGGCCAGGCTACTTCAGCAGATACGCAGTATTTT. Residues: CAGLTPRPGVSGGQATSADTQYF.

In its sample, this clone was seen a few times. V is TRBV19 and J is TRBJ1-6, with D possibly being TRBD1 (5 bases). The CDR3 totals 15 residues. Germline V gives CDR1 LNHDA, CDR2 SQIVND (reference sequence). Trimming removed 1 base from V and 3 bases from J, with 7 bases in between. For the CDR3, the DNA is TGTGCCAGTAGTATAGGACAGAACTATAATTCACCCCTCCACTTT. The encoded protein is CASSIGQNYNSPLHF. The entire variable domain, with the rest obtained from reference TRBV19 and TRBJ1-6, is as follows: DGGITQSPKYLFRKEGQNVTLSCEQNLNHDAMYWYRQDPGQGLRLIYYSQIVNDFQKGDIAEGYSVSREKKESFPLTVTSAQKNPTAFYLCASSIGQNYNSPLHFGNGTRLTVT.

CDR3 in DNA: TGTGCCAGCAGGGGAGGGACTGGCTACACCTTC. Amino acid sequence: CASRGGTGYTF. The rearrangement joins TRBV2 to TRBJ1-2; tentative D call: TRBD1 (5 bases). The V gene's germline CDR1 is SNHLY and CDR2 FYNNEI. This CDR3 spans 11 amino acids. V dropped 6 bases and J dropped 7 bases, with 9 bases sitting between them.

The chain carries TRBV5-6 and TRBJ2-7; 10 nucleotides align to TRBD1. There are 17 residues in the CDR3. CDR1 is SGHDT and CDR2 is YYEEEE in the germline V gene. The V segment lost 2 bases and the J segment 3 bases; nucleotides outside the gene matches: 11. CDR3 coding DNA: TGTGCCAGCAGCTTACCCTCCGGGACAGGGGTAGGCTACGAGCAGTACTTC. This gives the protein CASSLPSGTGVGYEQYF.

The CDR3, as DNA: TGCGCCAGTATAGAACCTCCCGGAGGCGGGGAGCTGTTTTTT. Translated, it gives CASIEPPGGGELFF. This rearrangement joins TRBV5-1 to TRBJ2-2; possible D gene TRBD2, 5 bases. Germline assignment: CDR1 SGHRS and CDR2 YFSETQ. The V end was cut by 8 bases, the J end by 7 bases, with 18 bases between. There are 14 residues in the CDR3.

This clone has a single count. J is TRBJ2-1 and V is TRBV6-6; TRBD2 is a possible D gene (5 bases). CDR1 is MNHNY, CDR2 SVGAGI, per germline (reference sequence). The CDR3 consists of 14 residues. Trimming stripped 7 bases from V and 0 bases from J, with 10 bases between. The CDR3 spells CASTEASSYNEQFF. The CDR3 DNA follows: TGTGCCAGCACGGAGGCGAGCTCCTACAATGAGCAGTTCTTC.

This chain connects TRBV19 to TRBJ1-6, with D possibly matching TRBD1 (5 bases). Germline V gene sequence: CDR1 LNHDA, CDR2 SQIVND (reference sequence). The V and J ends lost 7 bases and 10 bases respectively, with 17 bases between them. There are 14 residues in the CDR3. The CDR3 sequence: CASTLGGVASPLHF. The CDR3 coding sequence is TGTGCCAGTACCCTGGGGGGGGTAGCATCACCCCTCCACTTT.

With respect to this clone: The same CDR3 also results from other DNA sequences found in this sample. The genes are TRBV12-5 and TRBJ2-7; D gene ambiguous. The CDR3 spans 11 residues. CDR1 and CDR2 (germline): LGHNT, FRNRAP. Trimming cost V 6 bases and J 1 base, with 4 bases left between them. The CDR3 bases are TGTGCTAGTGGCCCTTCCTACGAGCAGTACTTC. Its protein is CASGPSYEQYF.

The V call is TRBV11-1, the J call TRBJ2-3; the match to TRBD1 covers 9 bases. Losses at the gene ends were 5 bases for V and 2 bases for J; bases not matched to a gene: 5. The CDR3 is 15 amino acids. CDR1 SGHAT and CDR2 FQDESV come from the germline V gene (reference sequence). The CDR3 DNA reads TGTGCCAGCAGCCCGTGGGACAGGGTCACAGATACGCAGTATTTT. Its protein product is CASSPWDRVTDTQYF.

The rearrangement joins TRBV6-6 to TRBJ1-3; D gene unclear. Trimming shortened V by 8 bases and J by 1 base, and 15 bases separated the two germline ends. From germline, CDR1 is MNHNY and CDR2 SVGAGI (reference sequence). CDR3 length equals 15 residues. This CDR3 is CASSWRMWSGNTIYF. DNA of the CDR3: TGTGCCAGCTCCTGGCGGATGTGGTCTGGAAACACCATATATTTT.

This rearrangement joins TRBV2 to TRBJ1-4; TRBD1 aligns across 7 bases. Trimming at V came to 3 bases and at J to 5 bases, leaving 6 bases not matched to a gene. The germline V gene has CDR1 SNHLY and CDR2 FYNNEI. The CDR3 is made up of 15 amino acids. The CDR3 region has the DNA TGTGCCAGCAGTGAGGGACAGTCTAAGAATGAAAAACTGTTTTTT. It translates to CASSEGQSKNEKLFF.

The chain employs TRBV30 and TRBJ2-7; D gene unclear. The germline V gene has CDR1 GTSNPN and CDR2 SVGIG (reference sequence). V was pared by 0 bases and J by 1 base, with 7 bases between. CDR3 length: 13 residues. CDR3 protein: CAWSVKDSYEQYF. The CDR3 bases are TGTGCCTGGAGTGTTAAGGATTCCTACGAGCAGTACTTC.

This rearrangement joins TRBV13 to TRBJ2-3; no clear D gene. The germline gives CDR1 PRHDT, CDR2 FYEKMQ (reference sequence). Trimming took off 1 base at V and 5 bases at J, with 7 bases between the two ends. This CDR3 has 13 amino acids. The CDR3: CASSLDLEDTQYF. The CDR3 nucleotides are TGTGCCAGCAGCTTAGACCTAGAAGATACGCAGTATTTT.

The J gene is TRBJ2-7, the V gene TRBV19, with D perhaps TRBD2 (5 bases). The CDR3 sequence is 16 residues long. CDR1 is LNHDA, CDR2 SQIVND, per germline (reference sequence). Trimming stripped 3 bases from V and 0 bases from J, with 15 bases between. The CDR3 DNA follows: TGTGCCAGTAGTATCGTCGGAGGACGGAGCTCCTACGAGCAGTACTTC. It codes for CASSIVGGRSSYEQYF.

The CDR3 loop is CASSLDLGWDGELFF. The CDR3 DNA reads TGCGCCAGCAGCTTGGATCTAGGATGGGACGGGGAGCTGTTTTTT. The V and J genes are TRBV5-1 and TRBJ2-2; the D is unclear. With 0 bases removed from V and 7 bases from J, the gap between germline ends came to 13 bases. The CDR3 contains 15 residues. Per germline, CDR1 SGHRS and CDR2 YFSETQ.

On this clone itself: At one of its ends the junction is not consistent with the germline gene, which may arise from a read error. V and J are TRBV27 and TRBJ2-7; 10 bases match TRBD1. The CDR3 extends over 16 amino acids. From germline, CDR1 is MNHEY and CDR2 SMNVEV (reference sequence). This CDR3 is CASSLLSTGGSYEQYF. The CDR3 nucleotides are TGTGCCAGCAGCTTATTATCGACAGGGGGCTCTTACGAGCAGTACTTC.

The chain is built from TRBV30 and TRBJ2-1; D perhaps matches TRBD1 (5 bases). This CDR3 is 14 amino acids long. Looked up from germline, CDR1 is GTSNPN and CDR2 is SVGIG (reference sequence). V was clipped by 0 bases and J by 6 bases, with 12 bases between them. The CDR3, as DNA: TGTGCCTGGAGTGTATTAAAGGGGTTCAATGAGCAGTTCTTC. As protein: CAWSVLKGFNEQFF.

J is TRBJ2-5 and V is TRBV11-2; TRBD2 agrees at 9 bases. Trimming cost V 5 bases and J 7 bases; bases outside gene matches: 11. This CDR3 has 15 amino acids. Germline CDR1 reads SGHAT; CDR2 reads FQNNGV. The CDR3 reads CASSVTSGLPGTQYF. The DNA for the CDR3 is TGTGCCAGCAGCGTTACTAGCGGGCTTCCGGGGACCCAGTACTTC.

The chain employs TRBV7-8 and TRBJ2-1, with 7 nucleotides matching TRBD1. The V and J ends lost 4 bases and 4 bases, in that order; junction bases with no gene match: 10. Germline assignment: CDR1 SGHVS and CDR2 FQNEAQ. The CDR3 has 16 amino acids. Here the CDR3 reads CASSWEQGWSYNEQFF. In DNA form, the CDR3 reads TGTGCCAGCAGCTGGGAACAGGGGTGGTCGTACAATGAGCAGTTCTTC.

This clone was recorded many times. V usage is TRBV4-3 and J usage is TRBJ2-7; D gene uncertain. The germline V gene encodes CDR1 LGHNA and CDR2 YSLEER. The CDR3 is made up of 15 amino acids. V was clipped by 0 bases and J by 5 bases, with 14 bases between them. This chain's CDR3 is CASSQDRQALDEQYF. Here the CDR3 DNA reads TGCGCCAGCAGCCAAGACCGCCAGGCTCTTGACGAGCAGTACTTC.

V and J are TRBV7-9 and TRBJ2-2; no clear D gene. The V gene's germline CDR1 is SEHNR and CDR2 FQNEAQ (reference sequence). The V gene lost 1 base and the J gene lost 3 bases, with 9 bases spanning the gap. The CDR3 is 15 residues long. The CDR3 sequence: CASSLGFPDTGELFF. The CDR3 DNA reads TGTGCCAGCAGCTTAGGGTTTCCAGACACCGGGGAGCTGTTTTTT.

J is TRBJ2-1 and V is TRBV4-3; 12 nucleotides agree with TRBD2. Germline CDR1 LGHNA, CDR2 YSLEER. There are 15 residues in the CDR3. V lost 2 bases, J lost 9 bases, and 5 bases stayed unmatched. The CDR3 spells CASSQRLAGDGEQFF. The CDR3 region has the DNA TGCGCCAGCAGCCAAAGACTAGCGGGAGACGGTGAGCAGTTCTTC.